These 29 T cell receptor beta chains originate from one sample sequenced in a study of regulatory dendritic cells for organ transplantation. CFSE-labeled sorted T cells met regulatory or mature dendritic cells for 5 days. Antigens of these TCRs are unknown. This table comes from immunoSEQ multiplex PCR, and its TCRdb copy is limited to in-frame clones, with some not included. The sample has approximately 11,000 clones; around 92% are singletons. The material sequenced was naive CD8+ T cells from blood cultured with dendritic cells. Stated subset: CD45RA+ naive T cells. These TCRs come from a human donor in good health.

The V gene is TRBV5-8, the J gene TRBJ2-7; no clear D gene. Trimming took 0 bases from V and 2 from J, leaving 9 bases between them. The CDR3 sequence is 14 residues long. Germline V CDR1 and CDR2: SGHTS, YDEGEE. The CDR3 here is CASSLDGNPYEQYF. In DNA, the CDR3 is TGTGCCAGCAGCTTGGATGGCAATCCCTACGAGCAGTACTTC.

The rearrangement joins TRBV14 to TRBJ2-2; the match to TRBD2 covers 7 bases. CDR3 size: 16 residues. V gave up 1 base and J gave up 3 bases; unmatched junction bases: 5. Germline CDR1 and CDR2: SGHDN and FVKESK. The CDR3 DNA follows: TGTGCCAGCAGCCAAGTATCTAGCGGATACACCGGGGAGCTGTTTTTT. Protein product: CASSQVSSGYTGELFF.

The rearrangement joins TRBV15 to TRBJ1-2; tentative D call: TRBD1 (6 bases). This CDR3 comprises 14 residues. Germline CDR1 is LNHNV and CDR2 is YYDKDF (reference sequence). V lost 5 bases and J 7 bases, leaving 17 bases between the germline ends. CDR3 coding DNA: TGTGCCACCAGCTCCCGGGATCAGGGGATTGGCTACACCTTC. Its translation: CATSSRDQGIGYTF.

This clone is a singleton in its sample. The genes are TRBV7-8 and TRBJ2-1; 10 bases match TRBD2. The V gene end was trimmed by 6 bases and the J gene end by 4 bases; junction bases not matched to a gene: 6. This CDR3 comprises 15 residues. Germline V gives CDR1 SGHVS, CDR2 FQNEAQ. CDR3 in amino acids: CASSSLAGIYNEQFF. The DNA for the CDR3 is TGTGCCAGCAGTTCACTAGCGGGGATATACAATGAGCAGTTCTTC.

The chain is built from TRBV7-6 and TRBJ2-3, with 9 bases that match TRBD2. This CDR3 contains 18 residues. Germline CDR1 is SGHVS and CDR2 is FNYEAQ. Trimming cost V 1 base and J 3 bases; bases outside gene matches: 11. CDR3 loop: CASSLVGRAGGDTDTQYF. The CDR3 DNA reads TGTGCCAGCAGCTTAGTGGGGCGAGCGGGGGGCGATACAGATACGCAGTATTTT.

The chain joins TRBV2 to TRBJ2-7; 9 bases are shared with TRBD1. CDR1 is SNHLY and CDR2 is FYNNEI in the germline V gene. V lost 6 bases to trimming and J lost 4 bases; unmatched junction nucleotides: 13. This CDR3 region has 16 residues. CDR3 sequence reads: CASSPWTGALGYEQYF. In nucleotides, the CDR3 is TGTGCCAGCAGCCCCTGGACAGGGGCCCTCGGGTACGAGCAGTACTTC.

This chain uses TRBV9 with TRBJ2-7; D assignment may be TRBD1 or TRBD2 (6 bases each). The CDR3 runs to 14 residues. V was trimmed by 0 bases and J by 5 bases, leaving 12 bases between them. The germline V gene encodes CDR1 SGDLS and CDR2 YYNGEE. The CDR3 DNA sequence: TGTGCCAGCAGCGTAGAGGGGGGTGAGGACGAGCAGTACTTC. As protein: CASSVEGGEDEQYF.

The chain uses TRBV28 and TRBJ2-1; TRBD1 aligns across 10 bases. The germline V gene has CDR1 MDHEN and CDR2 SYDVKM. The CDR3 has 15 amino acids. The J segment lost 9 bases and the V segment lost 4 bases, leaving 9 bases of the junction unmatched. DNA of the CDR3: TGTGCCAGCAGTTGGGGGACAGGGGACGGCAGTGAGCAGTTCTTC. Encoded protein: CASSWGTGDGSEQFF.

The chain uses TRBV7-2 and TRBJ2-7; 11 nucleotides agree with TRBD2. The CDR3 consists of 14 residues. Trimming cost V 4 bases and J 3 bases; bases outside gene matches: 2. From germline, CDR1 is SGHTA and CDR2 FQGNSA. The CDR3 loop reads CASSSLAGVYEQYF. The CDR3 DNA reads TGTGCCAGCAGCTCACTAGCGGGGGTCTACGAGCAGTACTTC.

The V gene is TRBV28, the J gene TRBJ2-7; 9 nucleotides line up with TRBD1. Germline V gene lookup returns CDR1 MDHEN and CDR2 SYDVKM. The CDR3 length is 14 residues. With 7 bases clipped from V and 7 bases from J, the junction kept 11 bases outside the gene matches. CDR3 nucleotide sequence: TGTGCCAGCACCCCGACAGGGGGTAGGCGTGAGCAGTACTTC. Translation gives CASTPTGGRREQYF.

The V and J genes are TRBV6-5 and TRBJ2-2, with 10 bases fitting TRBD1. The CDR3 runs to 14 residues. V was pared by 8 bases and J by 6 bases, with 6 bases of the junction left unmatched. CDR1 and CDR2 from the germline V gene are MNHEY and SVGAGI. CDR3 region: CASELTGGSGELFF. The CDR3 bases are TGTGCCAGCGAGCTGACAGGGGGCTCCGGGGAGCTGTTTTTT.

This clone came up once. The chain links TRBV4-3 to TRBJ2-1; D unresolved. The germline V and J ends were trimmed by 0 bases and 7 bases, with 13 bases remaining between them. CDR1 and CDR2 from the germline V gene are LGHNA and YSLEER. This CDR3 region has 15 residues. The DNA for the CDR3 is TGCGCCAGCAGCCAAGATACTGATGCAACGAATGAGCAGTTCTTC. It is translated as CASSQDTDATNEQFF.

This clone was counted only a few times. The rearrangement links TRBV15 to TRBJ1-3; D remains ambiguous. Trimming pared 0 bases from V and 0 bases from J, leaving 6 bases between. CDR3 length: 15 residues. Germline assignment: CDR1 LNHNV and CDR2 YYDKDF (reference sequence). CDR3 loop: CATSRDRSSGNTIYF. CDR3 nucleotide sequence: TGTGCCACCAGCAGAGACAGAAGCTCTGGAAACACCATATATTTT.

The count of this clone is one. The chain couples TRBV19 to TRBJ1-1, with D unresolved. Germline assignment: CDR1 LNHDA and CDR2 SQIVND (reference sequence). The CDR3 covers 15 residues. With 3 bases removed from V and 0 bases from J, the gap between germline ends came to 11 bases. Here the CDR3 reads CASSIMAGMNTEAFF. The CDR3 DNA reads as TGTGCCAGTAGTATTATGGCCGGGATGAACACTGAAGCTTTCTTT.

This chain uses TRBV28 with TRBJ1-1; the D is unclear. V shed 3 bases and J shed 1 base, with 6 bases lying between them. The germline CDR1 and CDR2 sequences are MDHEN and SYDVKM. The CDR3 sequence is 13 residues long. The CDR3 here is CASSFSGNTEAFF. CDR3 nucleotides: TGTGCCAGCAGTTTTTCGGGGAACACTGAAGCTTTCTTT.

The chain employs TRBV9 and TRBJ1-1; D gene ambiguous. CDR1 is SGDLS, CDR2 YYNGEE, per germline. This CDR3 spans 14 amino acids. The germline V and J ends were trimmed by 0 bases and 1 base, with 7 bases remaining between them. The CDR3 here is CASSVAEGNTEAFF. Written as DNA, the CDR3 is TGTGCCAGCAGCGTAGCAGAGGGGAACACTGAAGCTTTCTTT.

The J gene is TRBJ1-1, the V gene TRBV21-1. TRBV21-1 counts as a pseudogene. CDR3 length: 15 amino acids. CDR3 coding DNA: TGTGCCAGCAGCGCAGAGGCACGGATGAACACTGAAGCTTTCTTT. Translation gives CASSAEARMNTEAFF.

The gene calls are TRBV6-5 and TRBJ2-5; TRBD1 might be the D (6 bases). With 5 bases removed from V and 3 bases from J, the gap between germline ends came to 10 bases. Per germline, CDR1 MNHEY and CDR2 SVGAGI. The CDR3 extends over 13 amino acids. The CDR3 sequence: CASSPTGKETQYF. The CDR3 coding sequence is TGTGCCAGCAGTCCCACAGGGAAAGAGACCCAGTACTTC.

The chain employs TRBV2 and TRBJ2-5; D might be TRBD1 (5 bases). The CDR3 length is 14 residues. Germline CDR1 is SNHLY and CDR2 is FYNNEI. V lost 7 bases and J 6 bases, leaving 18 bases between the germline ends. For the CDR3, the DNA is TGTGCCAGCATGGTGTGGGGCATGTACCAGACCCAGTACTTC. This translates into CASMVWGMYQTQYF.

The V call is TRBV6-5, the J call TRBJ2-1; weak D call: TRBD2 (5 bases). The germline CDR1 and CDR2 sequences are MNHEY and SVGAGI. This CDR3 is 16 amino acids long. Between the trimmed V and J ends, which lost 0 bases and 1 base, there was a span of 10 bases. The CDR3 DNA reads TGTGCCAGCAGTTACTCTCTAGCTGCATCCTACAATGAGCAGTTCTTC. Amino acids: CASSYSLAASYNEQFF.

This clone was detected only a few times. This CDR3 is CASSLEFAGYSPLHF. The CDR3 region has the DNA TGTGCCAGCAGCTTAGAATTCGCAGGGTATTCACCCCTCCACTTT. The chain couples TRBV11-2 to TRBJ1-6, with D perhaps TRBD1 (5 bases). V was shortened by 0 bases and J by 8 bases, with 11 bases between the two germline ends. The V gene's germline CDR1 is SGHAT and CDR2 FQNNGV. CDR3 length: 15 residues.

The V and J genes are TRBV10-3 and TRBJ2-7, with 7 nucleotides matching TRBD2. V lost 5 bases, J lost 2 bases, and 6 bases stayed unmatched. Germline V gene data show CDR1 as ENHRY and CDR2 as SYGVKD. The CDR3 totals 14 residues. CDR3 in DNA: TGTGCCATCAGTCGGCCTAGCGGAGCCTACGAGCAGTACTTC. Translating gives CAISRPSGAYEQYF.

The DNA for the CDR3 is TGTGCCAGCAGCTCCAACAGGGATCCGAACACTGAAGCTTTCTTT. This encodes CASSSNRDPNTEAFF. This chain joins TRBV7-6 and TRBJ1-1; D might be TRBD1 (6 bases). Deletions cut 4 bases from V and 1 base from J, with 13 bases between. Germline CDR1 is SGHVS and CDR2 is FNYEAQ. The CDR3 loop spans 15 amino acids. The entire variable domain, with the rest obtained from reference TRBV7-6 and TRBJ1-1, is as follows: GAGVSQSPRYKVTKRGQDVALRCDPISGHVSLYWYRQALGQGPEFLTYFNYEAQQDKSGLPNDRFSAERPEGSISTLTIQRTEQRDSAMYRCASSSNRDPNTEAFFGQGTRLTVV.

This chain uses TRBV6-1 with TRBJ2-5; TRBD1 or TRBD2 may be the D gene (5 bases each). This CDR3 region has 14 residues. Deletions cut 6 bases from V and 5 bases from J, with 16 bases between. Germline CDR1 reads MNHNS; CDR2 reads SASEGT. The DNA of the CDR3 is TGTGCCAGCAGGAGGTTACAGGCGGGTGAGACCCAGTACTTC. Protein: CASRRLQAGETQYF.

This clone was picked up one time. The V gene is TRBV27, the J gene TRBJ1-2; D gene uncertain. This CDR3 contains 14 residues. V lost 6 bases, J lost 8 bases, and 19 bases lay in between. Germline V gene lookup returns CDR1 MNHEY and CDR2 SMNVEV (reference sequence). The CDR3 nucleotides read TGTGCCAGCAGCGCCTCCCAAGGAAGAGGCGGCTACACCTTC. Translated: CASSASQGRGGYTF.

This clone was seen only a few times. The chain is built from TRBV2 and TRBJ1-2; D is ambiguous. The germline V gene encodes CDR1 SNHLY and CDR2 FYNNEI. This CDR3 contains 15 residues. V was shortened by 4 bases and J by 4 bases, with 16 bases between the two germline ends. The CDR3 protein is CASSADGRQVYGYTF. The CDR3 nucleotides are TGTGCCAGCAGTGCCGACGGTCGTCAGGTCTATGGCTACACCTTC.

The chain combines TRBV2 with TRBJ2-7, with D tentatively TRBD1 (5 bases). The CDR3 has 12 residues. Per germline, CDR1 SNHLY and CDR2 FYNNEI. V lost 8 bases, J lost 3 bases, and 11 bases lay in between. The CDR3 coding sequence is TGTGCCAGCGGGGCCAGCAACTACGAGCAGTACTTC. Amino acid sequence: CASGASNYEQYF.

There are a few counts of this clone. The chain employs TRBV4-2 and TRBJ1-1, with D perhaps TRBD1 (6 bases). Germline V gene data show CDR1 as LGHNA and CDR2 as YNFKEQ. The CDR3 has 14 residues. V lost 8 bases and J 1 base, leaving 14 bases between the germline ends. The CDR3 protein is CASGWGATNTEAFF. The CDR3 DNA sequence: TGTGCCAGCGGCTGGGGGGCGACGAACACTGAAGCTTTCTTT.

CDR3 nucleotide sequence: TGCGCCAGCCGGGGGACAGGGGGTGCGGAGACCCAGTACTTC. Translation gives CASRGTGGAETQYF. The chain employs TRBV5-1 and TRBJ2-5, with 11 nucleotides matching TRBD1. Trimming at V came to 7 bases and at J to 5 bases, leaving 7 bases not matched to a gene. The CDR3 has 14 amino acids. Germline V CDR1 and CDR2: SGHRS, YFSETQ. The variable domain in full, completed from reference TRBV5-1 and TRBJ2-5, reads KAGVTQTPRYLIKTRGQQVTLSCSPISGHRSVSWYQQTPGQGLQFLFEYFSETQRNKGNFPGRFSGRQFSNSRSEMNVSTLELGDSALYLCASRGTGGAETQYFGPGTRLLVL.